The 18 T cell receptor beta chains reported below all come from one sample, sequenced in a study of T-cell reconstitution after alpha-beta-depleted transplantation in children. Preparation of the TCRbeta library was carried out with unique molecular identifiers. TCRdb recomputed calls from the PCR reads with MiXCR, one row per CDR3 protein. There are 70,000 to 95,000 distinct CDR3 sequences in the sample; 15% to 19% occur only once, and about 18% lies in the top ten. This sample comprised PBMCs, mostly from graft donor cells, obtained 180 days after TCRalphabeta/CD19-depleted stem cell transplant. The receptor set was obtained from a male patient between 2 and 9 years old who had a stem cell transplant for acute lymphoblastic leukemia, so the T cells may come from the graft donor.

The chain links TRBV13 to TRBJ2-7; 7 bases are a match to TRBD1. There are 14 residues in the CDR3. Germline V CDR1 and CDR2: PRHDT, FYEKMQ (reference sequence). The junction had 2 bases not matched to a gene; V was cut back by 2 bases and J by 1 base. CDR3: CASSLRGQSYEQYF. CDR3 in DNA: TGTGCCAGCAGCTTAAGGGGACAGTCCTACGAGCAGTACTTC.

V is TRBV5-1 and J is TRBJ1-4; 10 positions match TRBD1. The junction had 4 bases not matched to a gene; V was cut back by 3 bases and J by 8 bases. The CDR3 is 14 amino acids. Looked up from germline, CDR1 is SGHRS and CDR2 is YFSETQ. The CDR3 DNA reads as TGCGCCAGCAGCTGGGACAGGGGCGGCGAAAAACTGTTTTTT. Its translation is CASSWDRGGEKLFF.

This clonotype has ten or more counts. The chain has TRBV20-1 and TRBJ1-2; D not certain. This CDR3 region has 13 residues. Per the germline V gene, CDR1 is DFQATT and CDR2 is SNEGSKA (reference sequence). Trimming pared 6 bases from V and 4 bases from J, leaving 15 bases between. This chain's CDR3 is CSAWTLPLYGYTF. As DNA, the CDR3 is TGCAGTGCGTGGACCCTACCCCTCTATGGCTACACCTTC.

The chain links TRBV4-2 to TRBJ1-1; 10 nucleotides align to TRBD1. The CDR3 totals 15 residues. The V gene end was trimmed by 5 bases and the J gene end by 5 bases; junction bases not matched to a gene: 8. Germline loops: CDR1 LGHNA, CDR2 YNFKEQ. CDR3 amino acids: CASSAPGQGKTEAFF. In DNA, the CDR3 is TGTGCCAGCAGCGCACCGGGACAGGGGAAGACTGAAGCTTTCTTT.

V usage is TRBV7-9 and J usage is TRBJ1-6; D is ambiguous. CDR1 is SEHNR and CDR2 is FQNEAQ in the germline V gene (reference sequence). The length of the CDR3 is 13 residues. Trimming stripped 4 bases from V and 8 bases from J, with 9 bases between. The CDR3: CASSSTGDSPLHF. The CDR3 bases are TGTGCCAGCAGCTCGACCGGGGATTCACCCCTCCACTTT.

This clonotype was recorded a few times. The gene calls are TRBV11-2 and TRBJ1-2, with D perhaps TRBD1 (5 bases). From germline, CDR1 is SGHAT and CDR2 FQNNGV. The V and J ends lost 2 bases and 0 bases respectively, with 22 bases between them. The CDR3 consists of 19 residues. The CDR3 protein is CASSLSPRAVRGPNYGYTF. The CDR3 coding sequence is TGTGCCAGCAGCTTATCCCCTAGGGCAGTGAGGGGACCTAACTATGGCTACACCTTC.

This chain uses TRBV7-2 with TRBJ2-3; 7 bases are shared with TRBD1. Germline V gene sequence: CDR1 SGHTA, CDR2 FQGNSA. The CDR3 length is 16 residues. V was pared by 6 bases and J by 1 base, with 10 bases of the junction left unmatched. CDR3 sequence: CASRRQGGVGTDTQYF. In DNA form, the CDR3 reads TGTGCCAGCAGGCGGCAAGGGGGCGTCGGCACAGATACGCAGTATTTT.

V usage is TRBV18 and J usage is TRBJ1-2; D is unresolved. V gave up 0 bases and J gave up 8 bases, with 16 bases separating them. The V gene's germline CDR1 is KGHSH and CDR2 LQKENI. The CDR3 spans 15 residues. CDR3 residues: CASSPPNFTPEGYTF. CDR3 sequence (DNA): TGTGCCAGCTCACCACCTAATTTCACCCCGGAAGGCTACACCTTC.

This clonotype appeared a few times. The V gene is TRBV7-9, the J gene TRBJ1-1, with TRBD1 identical over 7 bases. V dropped 4 bases and J dropped 3; count of bases not matched to a gene: 14. Germline V CDR1 and CDR2: SEHNR, FQNEAQ (reference sequence). CDR3 size: 17 residues. The CDR3 protein is CASSCRQGIQRDTEAFF. CDR3 in DNA: TGTGCCAGCAGCTGTCGACAGGGTATCCAAAGGGACACTGAAGCTTTCTTT.

A few counts support this clonotype. This chain joins TRBV24-1 and TRBJ2-1, with D possibly TRBD2 on 5 matching bases. The CDR3 is 15 amino acids. With 7 bases removed from V and 5 bases from J, the gap between germline ends came to 17 bases. CDR1 is KGHDR, CDR2 SFDVKD, per germline. CDR3 sequence reads: CATSLTLPTNNEQFF. CDR3 in DNA: TGTGCCACCAGCCTGACACTCCCGACTAACAATGAGCAGTTCTTC.

The chain uses TRBV10-1 and TRBJ2-1; the D gene is possibly TRBD1 (5 bases). This CDR3 has 16 residues. Germline V gives CDR1 WNHNN, CDR2 SYGVQD (reference sequence). Trimming shortened V by 0 bases and J by 1 base, and 10 bases separated the two germline ends. The CDR3 here is CASSESFAGSYNEQFF. The CDR3 region has the DNA TGCGCCAGCAGTGAGTCCTTCGCAGGGTCCTACAATGAGCAGTTCTTC.

This clonotype turned up a few times. The chain combines TRBV15 with TRBJ2-2, with 11 bases that match TRBD2. CDR1 is LNHNV, CDR2 YYDKDF, per germline (reference sequence). J was trimmed by 1 base and V by 2 bases; bases with no gene match: 3. The CDR3 is 17 amino acids. CDR3 DNA: TGTGCCACCAGCAGACCCGGACTAGCGGGGAACACCGGGGAGCTGTTTTTT. Protein: CATSRPGLAGNTGELFF.

This clonotype was recorded many times. J is TRBJ1-1 and V is TRBV7-9; 8 nucleotides line up with TRBD1. Germline V gives CDR1 SEHNR, CDR2 FQNEAQ (reference sequence). J gave up 6 bases and V 5 bases, and 11 bases lay outside the gene matches. This CDR3 comprises 15 residues. The CDR3 reads CASSTPTGVRAEAFF. The CDR3 coding sequence is TGTGCCAGCAGCACGCCGACAGGGGTAAGGGCTGAAGCTTTCTTT. Drawing the rest from reference TRBV7-9 and TRBJ1-1, the complete variable domain is DTGVSQNPRHKITKRGQNVTFRCDPISEHNRLYWYRQTLGQGPEFLTYFQNEAQLEKSRLLSDRFSAERPKGSFSTLEIQRTEQGDSAMYLCASSTPTGVRAEAFFGQGTRLTVV.

This chain uses TRBV12-3 or TRBV12-4 with TRBJ2-7, with D hard to call. This CDR3 region has 12 residues. V lost 3 bases, J lost 3 bases, and 6 bases lay in between. The CDR3 here is CASSFASYEQYF. CDR3 nucleotide sequence: TGTGCCAGCAGTTTCGCCAGCTACGAGCAGTACTTC.

The CDR3 DNA follows: TGTGCCTGGGGACAGTTGGCGGTAGATACGCAGTATTTT. This sequence encodes CAWGQLAVDTQYF. The V call is TRBV30, the J call TRBJ2-3; weak D call: TRBD1 (6 bases). The germline gives CDR1 GTSNPN, CDR2 SVGIG (reference sequence). The length of the CDR3 is 13 residues. V shed 5 bases and J shed 5 bases, with 14 bases lying between them.

This clonotype was picked up one time. V is TRBV12-3 or TRBV12-4 and J is TRBJ2-7, with D possibly TRBD1 on 5 matching bases. The CDR3 extends over 16 amino acids. Trimming took 0 bases from V and 0 from J, leaving 12 bases between them. The CDR3 nucleotides are TGTGCCAGCAGTTTAGCTTCAGACAGTAGCTCCTACGAGCAGTACTTC. Amino acid sequence: CASSLASDSSSYEQYF.

The chain combines TRBV3-1 with TRBJ2-5, with 11 bases identical to TRBD2. CDR1 is LGHDT and CDR2 is YNNKEL in the germline V gene (reference sequence). The CDR3 covers 17 residues. V was pared by 0 bases and J by 4 bases, with 7 bases of the junction left unmatched. The DNA of the CDR3 is TGTGCCAGCAGCCAAGATCGTAGCGGGGGGGCATTAGAGACCCAGTACTTC. Protein: CASSQDRSGGALETQYF.

In its sample, this clonotype was seen a few times. This chain joins TRBV13 and TRBJ1-1; 8 nucleotides agree with TRBD1. Germline V gene sequence: CDR1 PRHDT, CDR2 FYEKMQ (reference sequence). V trimming: 4 bases; J trimming: 10 bases; junction bases outside the gene matches: 11. CDR3 length: 14 amino acids. Here the CDR3 DNA reads TGTGCCAGCAGCTCCCCGACAGGGGACGGTGGAGCTTTCTTT. This translates into CASSSPTGDGGAFF.